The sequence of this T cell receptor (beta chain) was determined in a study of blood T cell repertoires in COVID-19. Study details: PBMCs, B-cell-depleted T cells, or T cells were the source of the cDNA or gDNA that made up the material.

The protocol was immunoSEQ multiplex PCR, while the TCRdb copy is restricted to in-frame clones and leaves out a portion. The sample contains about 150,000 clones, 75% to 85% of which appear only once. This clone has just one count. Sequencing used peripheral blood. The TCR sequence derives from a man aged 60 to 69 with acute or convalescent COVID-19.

Written as DNA, the CDR3 is TGTGCCAGTAGTATTGACAGGGGGCGAGGAGTCGACACTGAAGCTTTCTTT. This encodes CASSIDRGRGVDTEAFF. V gene TRBV19 combines with J gene TRBJ1-1; TRBD1 agrees at 10 bases. This CDR3 has 17 amino acids. In germline, CDR1 is LNHDA, CDR2 SQIVND (reference sequence). V shed 3 bases and J 3 bases; nucleotides not matched to a gene: 10.